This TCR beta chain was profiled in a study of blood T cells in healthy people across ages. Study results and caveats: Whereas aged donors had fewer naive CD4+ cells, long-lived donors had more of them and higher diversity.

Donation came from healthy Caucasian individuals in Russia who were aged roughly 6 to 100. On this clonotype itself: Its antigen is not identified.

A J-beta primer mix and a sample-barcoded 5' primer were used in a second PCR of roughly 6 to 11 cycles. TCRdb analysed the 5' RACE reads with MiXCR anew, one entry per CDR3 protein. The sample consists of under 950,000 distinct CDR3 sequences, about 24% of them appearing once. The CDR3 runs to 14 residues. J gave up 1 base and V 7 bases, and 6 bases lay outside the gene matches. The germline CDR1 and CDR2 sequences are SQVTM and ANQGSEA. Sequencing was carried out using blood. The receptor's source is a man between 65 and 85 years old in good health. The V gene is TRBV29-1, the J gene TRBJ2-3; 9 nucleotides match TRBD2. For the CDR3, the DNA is TGCAGCGGGAGGGTAGCGGGGGGCACAGATACGCAGTATTTT. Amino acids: CSGRVAGGTDTQYF.